A selection of T cell receptor beta chains follows, all from one sample in a study of blood T cell repertoires in COVID-19. Libraries were prepared by immunoSEQ multiplex PCR; TCRdb keeps only in-frame clonotypes and omits some of them. This table has fewer than 350,000 clones, around nine tenths appearing once. Sequencing input: PBMCs or T cells enriched from blood (not recorded which). All receptors derive from a woman in her thirties or forties who had recovered from COVID-19. Each CDR3 is given with its conserved first and last residue. The order of the fields is J gene, V gene, D gene, clone size, CDR3 protein. A D gene is named only where the DNA matches it firmly. Not every row has a clone size; where given, it reads once, few, many or a size class.

j_call: TRBJ1-1; v_call: TRBV18; d_call: TRBD1; clone_size: .; cdr3_aa: CASSPGRGPMNTEAFF
j_call: TRBJ2-1; v_call: TRBV7-6; d_call: TRBD2; clone_size: few; cdr3_aa: CASSLSASGHEQFF
j_call: TRBJ2-5; v_call: TRBV5-5; d_call: .; clone_size: .; cdr3_aa: CASNYGPDAETQYF
j_call: TRBJ1-6; v_call: TRBV6-5; d_call: .; clone_size: .; cdr3_aa: CASSYGGLNSPLHF
j_call: TRBJ2-2; v_call: TRBV11-3; d_call: TRBD1; clone_size: .; cdr3_aa: CASSPGQDNTGELFF
j_call: TRBJ2-1; v_call: TRBV7-3; d_call: TRBD2; clone_size: .; cdr3_aa: CASSLRSGRAGNEQFF
j_call: TRBJ2-5; v_call: TRBV7-9; d_call: TRBD2; clone_size: .; cdr3_aa: CASSLVSGGRETQYF
j_call: TRBJ2-1; v_call: TRBV5-4; d_call: .; clone_size: .; cdr3_aa: CASSPERRAQFF
j_call: TRBJ2-6; v_call: TRBV7-2; d_call: .; clone_size: .; cdr3_aa: CASSLQGTTGANVLTF
j_call: TRBJ1-5; v_call: TRBV28; d_call: TRBD1; clone_size: .; cdr3_aa: CASRLPGTGPLEGNQPQHF
j_call: TRBJ2-5; v_call: TRBV28; d_call: TRBD2; clone_size: once; cdr3_aa: CASSYPSGREETQYF
j_call: TRBJ2-5; v_call: TRBV7-2; d_call: .; clone_size: .; cdr3_aa: CASSGGTQETQYF
j_call: TRBJ2-6; v_call: TRBV6-5; d_call: .; clone_size: .; cdr3_aa: CASADGSSGANVLTF
j_call: TRBJ1-5; v_call: TRBV4-2; d_call: TRBD1; clone_size: few; cdr3_aa: CASSQAAGQGGQPQHF
j_call: TRBJ2-4; v_call: TRBV4-3; d_call: TRBD2; clone_size: .; cdr3_aa: CASSQDRLAGDLAKNIQYF
j_call: TRBJ2-3; v_call: TRBV19; d_call: .; clone_size: .; cdr3_aa: CASSGGAGERTDTQYF
j_call: TRBJ1-6; v_call: TRBV2; d_call: TRBD1; clone_size: .; cdr3_aa: CASSRDSFNSPLHF
j_call: TRBJ2-1; v_call: TRBV28; d_call: .; clone_size: .; cdr3_aa: CASTFDRTRNEQFF
j_call: TRBJ1-1; v_call: TRBV6-2/TRBV6-3; d_call: TRBD1; clone_size: .; cdr3_aa: CASSYRTGLLNTEAFF
j_call: TRBJ2-7; v_call: TRBV6-2/TRBV6-3; d_call: TRBD1; clone_size: .; cdr3_aa: CASSKYRGQLSYEQYF
j_call: TRBJ2-7; v_call: TRBV27; d_call: .; clone_size: .; cdr3_aa: CASSLMGQRPYEQYF
j_call: TRBJ2-5; v_call: TRBV3-1/TRBV3-2; d_call: TRBD2; clone_size: .; cdr3_aa: CASSPTSGRETQYF
j_call: TRBJ2-3; v_call: TRBV5-1; d_call: TRBD2; clone_size: .; cdr3_aa: CASSPRDYSTDTQYF
j_call: TRBJ2-7; v_call: TRBV6-6; d_call: .; clone_size: .; cdr3_aa: CASSYSSGAAYEQYF
j_call: TRBJ2-3; v_call: TRBV28; d_call: .; clone_size: .; cdr3_aa: CASSTGTDTQYF
j_call: TRBJ2-2; v_call: TRBV28; d_call: .; clone_size: .; cdr3_aa: CASSLDQRNTGELFF
j_call: TRBJ1-1; v_call: TRBV30; d_call: TRBD1; clone_size: .; cdr3_aa: CAWSSGTANTEAFF
j_call: TRBJ2-5; v_call: TRBV7-9; d_call: .; clone_size: .; cdr3_aa: CASSSRDTQETQYF
j_call: TRBJ1-5; v_call: TRBV7-2; d_call: .; clone_size: .; cdr3_aa: CASSPGLSGGNQPQHF
j_call: TRBJ1-5; v_call: TRBV15; d_call: TRBD1; clone_size: .; cdr3_aa: CATSGGQGGNQPQHF
j_call: TRBJ2-3; v_call: TRBV7-3; d_call: .; clone_size: .; cdr3_aa: CASSPRTSGTDTQYF
j_call: TRBJ1-5; v_call: TRBV9; d_call: TRBD1; clone_size: .; cdr3_aa: CASSSGTGTNQPQHF
j_call: TRBJ1-6; v_call: TRBV4-1; d_call: .; clone_size: .; cdr3_aa: CASSQDYREDSPLHF
j_call: TRBJ1-4; v_call: TRBV10-3; d_call: .; clone_size: .; cdr3_aa: CAISERGNEKLFF
j_call: TRBJ2-5; v_call: TRBV28; d_call: TRBD1; clone_size: once; cdr3_aa: CASRATGVLETQYF